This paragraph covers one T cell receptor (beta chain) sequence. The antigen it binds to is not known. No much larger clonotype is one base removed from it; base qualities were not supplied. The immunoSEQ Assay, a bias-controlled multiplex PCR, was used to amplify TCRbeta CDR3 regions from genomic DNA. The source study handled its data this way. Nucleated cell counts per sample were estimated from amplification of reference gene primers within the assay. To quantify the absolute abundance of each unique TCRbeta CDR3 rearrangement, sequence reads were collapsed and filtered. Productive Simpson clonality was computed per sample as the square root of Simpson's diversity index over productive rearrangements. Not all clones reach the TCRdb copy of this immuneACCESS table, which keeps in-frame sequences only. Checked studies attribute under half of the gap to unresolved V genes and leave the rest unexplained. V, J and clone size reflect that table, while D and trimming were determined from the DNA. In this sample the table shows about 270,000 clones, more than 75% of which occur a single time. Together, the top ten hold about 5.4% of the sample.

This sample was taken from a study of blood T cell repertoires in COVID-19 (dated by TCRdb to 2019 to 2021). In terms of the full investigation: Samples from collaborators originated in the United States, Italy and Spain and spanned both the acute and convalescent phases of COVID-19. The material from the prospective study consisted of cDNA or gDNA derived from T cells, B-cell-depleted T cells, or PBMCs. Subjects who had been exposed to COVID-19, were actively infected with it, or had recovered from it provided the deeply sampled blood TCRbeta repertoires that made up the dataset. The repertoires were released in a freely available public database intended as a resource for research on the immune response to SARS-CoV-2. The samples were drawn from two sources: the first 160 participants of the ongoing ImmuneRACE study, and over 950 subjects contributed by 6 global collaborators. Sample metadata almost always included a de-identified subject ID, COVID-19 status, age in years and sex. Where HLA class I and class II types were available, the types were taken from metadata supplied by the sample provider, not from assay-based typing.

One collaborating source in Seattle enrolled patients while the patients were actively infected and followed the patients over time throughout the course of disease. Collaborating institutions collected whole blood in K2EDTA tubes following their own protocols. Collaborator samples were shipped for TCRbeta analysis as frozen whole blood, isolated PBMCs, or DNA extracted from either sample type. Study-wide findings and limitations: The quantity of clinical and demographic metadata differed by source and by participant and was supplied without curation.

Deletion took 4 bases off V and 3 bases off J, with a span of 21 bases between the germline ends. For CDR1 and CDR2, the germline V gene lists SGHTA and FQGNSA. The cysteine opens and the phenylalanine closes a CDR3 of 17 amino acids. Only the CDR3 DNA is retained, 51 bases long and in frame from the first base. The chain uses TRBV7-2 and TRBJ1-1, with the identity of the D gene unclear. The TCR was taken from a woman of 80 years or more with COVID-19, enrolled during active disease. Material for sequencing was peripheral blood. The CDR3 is CASSSPGVMVFHTEAFF. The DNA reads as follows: TGTGCCAGCAGCTCACCTGGAGTGATGGTTTTTCACACTGAAGCTTTCTTT.